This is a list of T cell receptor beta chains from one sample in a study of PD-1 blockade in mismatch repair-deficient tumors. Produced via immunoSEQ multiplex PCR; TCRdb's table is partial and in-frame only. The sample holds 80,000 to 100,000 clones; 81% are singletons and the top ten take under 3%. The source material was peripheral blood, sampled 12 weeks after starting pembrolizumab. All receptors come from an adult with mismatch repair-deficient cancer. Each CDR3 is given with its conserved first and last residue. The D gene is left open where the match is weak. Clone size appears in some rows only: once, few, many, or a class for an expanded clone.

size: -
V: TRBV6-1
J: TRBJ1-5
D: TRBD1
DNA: TGTGCCAGCAGAATGACAGGGGGTCGCAATCAGCCCCAGCATTTT
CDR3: CASRMTGGRNQPQHF

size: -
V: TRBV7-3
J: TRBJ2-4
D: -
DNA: TGTGCCAGCAGCTTAGGACAGACCAAAAACATTCAGTACTTC
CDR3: CASSLGQTKNIQYF

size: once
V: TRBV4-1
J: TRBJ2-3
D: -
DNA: TGCGCCAGCAGCCATGAGGTGGGGCTACTCACAGATACGCAGTATTTT
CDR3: CASSHEVGLLTDTQYF

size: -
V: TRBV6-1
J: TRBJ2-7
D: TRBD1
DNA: TGTGCCAGCAGTGTCGCGACAGGGTCCCACGAGCAGTACTTC
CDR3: CASSVATGSHEQYF

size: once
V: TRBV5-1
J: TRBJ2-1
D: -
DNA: TGCGCCAGCAGCTTGGGGTCAGCGGGTGGGAAAAATGAGCAGTTCTTC
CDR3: CASSLGSAGGKNEQFF

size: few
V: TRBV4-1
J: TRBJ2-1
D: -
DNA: TGCGCCAGCAGCCAAGACCCATACAATGAGCAGTTCTTC
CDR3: CASSQDPYNEQFF

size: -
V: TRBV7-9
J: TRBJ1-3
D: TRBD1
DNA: TGTGCCAGCAGTTCATTATGGACAGGCTCAGGAAACACCATATATTTT
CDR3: CASSSLWTGSGNTIYF

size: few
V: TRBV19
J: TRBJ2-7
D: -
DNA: TGTGCCAGTAGTGCCAGCGGGTACGAGCAGTACTTC
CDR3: CASSASGYEQYF

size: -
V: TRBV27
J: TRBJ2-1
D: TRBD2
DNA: TGTGCCAGCAGTTTAATATCTAGCGGGAGTATAAATGAGCAGTTCTTC
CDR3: CASSLISSGSINEQFF

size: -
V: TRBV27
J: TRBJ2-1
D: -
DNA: TGTGCCAGCAGTCTGAACCAGCGGGTATACAATGAGCAGTTCTTC
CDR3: CASSLNQRVYNEQFF

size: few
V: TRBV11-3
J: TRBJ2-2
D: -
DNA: TGTGCCAGCAGCTTAGATGGCAGGAAAGCCGGGGAGCTGTTTTTT
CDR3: CASSLDGRKAGELFF

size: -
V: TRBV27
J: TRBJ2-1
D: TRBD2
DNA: TGTGCCAGCAGTTTGAGATTGACTAGCGGATTCTACAATGAGCAGTTCTTC
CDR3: CASSLRLTSGFYNEQFF

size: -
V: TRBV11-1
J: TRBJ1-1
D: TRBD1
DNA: TGTGCCAGCAGCACTCACAGGGGGGCGAACACTGAAGCTTTCTTT
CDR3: CASSTHRGANTEAFF

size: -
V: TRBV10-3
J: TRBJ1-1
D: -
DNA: TGTGCCATCAGTGAGGAGGCAGGGATGAACACTGAAGCTTTCTTT
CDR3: CAISEEAGMNTEAFF

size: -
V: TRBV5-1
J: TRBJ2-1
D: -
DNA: TGCGCCAGCAGGATGGAGTCTTATTACAATGAGCAGTTCTTC
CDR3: CASRMESYYNEQFF

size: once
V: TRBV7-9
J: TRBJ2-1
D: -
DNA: TGTGCCAGCAGCCCTAGCTGGGGAAATGAGCAGTTCTTC
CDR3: CASSPSWGNEQFF

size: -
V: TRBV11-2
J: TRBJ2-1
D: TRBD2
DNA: TGTGCCAGCAGCTTAGACCGGACTAGCGCCGTAAATGAGCAGTTCTTC
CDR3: CASSLDRTSAVNEQFF

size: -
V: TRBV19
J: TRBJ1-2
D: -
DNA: TGTGCCAGTAGTGGGACCTCGGCGTATCGGGACGGACAGAACTATGGCTACACCTTC
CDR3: CASSGTSAYRDGQNYGYTF

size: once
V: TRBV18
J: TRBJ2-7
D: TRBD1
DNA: TGTGCCAGCTCTCCCGGACAGGGGGCCTTTGGATACGAGCAGTACTTC
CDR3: CASSPGQGAFGYEQYF